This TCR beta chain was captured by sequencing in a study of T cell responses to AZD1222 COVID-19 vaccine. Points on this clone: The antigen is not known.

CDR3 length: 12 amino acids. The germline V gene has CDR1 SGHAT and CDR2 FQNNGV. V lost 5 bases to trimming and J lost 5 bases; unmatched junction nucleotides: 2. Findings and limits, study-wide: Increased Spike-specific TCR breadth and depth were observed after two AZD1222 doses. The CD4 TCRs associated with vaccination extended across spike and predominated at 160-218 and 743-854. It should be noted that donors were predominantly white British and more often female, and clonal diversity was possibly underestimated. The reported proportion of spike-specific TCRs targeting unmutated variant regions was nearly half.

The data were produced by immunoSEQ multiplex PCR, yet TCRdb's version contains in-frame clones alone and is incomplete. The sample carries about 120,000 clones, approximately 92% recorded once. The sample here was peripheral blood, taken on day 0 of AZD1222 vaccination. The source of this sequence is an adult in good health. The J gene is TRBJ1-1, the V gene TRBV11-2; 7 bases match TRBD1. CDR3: CASSRDRTEAFF. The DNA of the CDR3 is TGTGCCAGCAGCCGGGACAGAACTGAAGCTTTCTTT.